This TCR beta chain was identified during a study of Graves' ophthalmopathy and Graves' hyperthyroidism. Study in general: Before any treatment was given, at initial diagnosis, peripheral blood was collected. Overall study findings and caveats: Blood was where most expanded thyroid clonotypes above 0.001 frequency also turned up.

No progression to ophthalmopathy over 18 months defined stable hyperthyroidism. Orbital computed tomography and thyroid ultrasound, along with TRAb, serum thyroxine and clinical symptoms, underpinned diagnosis. This CDR3 comprises 13 residues. CDR1 is ENHRY, CDR2 SYGVKD, per germline. Unmatched junction bases numbered 3, after V lost 6 bases and J lost 2 bases. This clonotype came up many times. What it recognizes is unknown. TCR beta CDR3 amplification used RNA transcripts. Second-round multiplex PCR came after a first-round RT-PCR that employed HTBI primers. In TCRdb, the multiplex PCR reads were re-called with MiXCR into one record per CDR3 protein. The sample holds hundreds of thousands of distinct CDR3 sequences, roughly 20% seen once.

Input material: peripheral blood. V usage is TRBV10-3 and J usage is TRBJ2-5; 7 positions match TRBD1. The source of this sequence is a woman aged 18-29 years with stable Graves' hyperthyroidism. CDR3 in DNA: TGTGCCATCAGCCCGGGACAGCAAGAGACCCAGTACTTC. Residues: CAISPGQQETQYF.